This section outlines one T cell receptor beta chain sequence together with its context. The method was immunoSEQ multiplex PCR; TCRdb's version includes in-frame clones alone and lacks a portion of them. The table lists about 2 million clones, 85% to 95% of them singletons. These data are taken from a study of shared clonotypes between healthy human individuals. This CDR3 contains 15 residues. Germline lookup yields CDR1 SNHLY and CDR2 FYNNEI. The V gene end was trimmed by 2 bases and the J gene end by 5 bases; junction bases not matched to a gene: 4. Source material: naive CD4+ T cells sorted from blood. Stated subset: CD45RA+ positively selected. The rearrangement uses TRBV2 and TRBJ2-5, with 11 bases lining up with TRBD2. The source of this sequence is a man aged 18 to 35 in good health. The CDR3 DNA sequence: TGTGCCAGCAGTGAACGACTAGCGGGAATGGAGACCCAGTACTTC. Its translation is CASSERLAGMETQYF.